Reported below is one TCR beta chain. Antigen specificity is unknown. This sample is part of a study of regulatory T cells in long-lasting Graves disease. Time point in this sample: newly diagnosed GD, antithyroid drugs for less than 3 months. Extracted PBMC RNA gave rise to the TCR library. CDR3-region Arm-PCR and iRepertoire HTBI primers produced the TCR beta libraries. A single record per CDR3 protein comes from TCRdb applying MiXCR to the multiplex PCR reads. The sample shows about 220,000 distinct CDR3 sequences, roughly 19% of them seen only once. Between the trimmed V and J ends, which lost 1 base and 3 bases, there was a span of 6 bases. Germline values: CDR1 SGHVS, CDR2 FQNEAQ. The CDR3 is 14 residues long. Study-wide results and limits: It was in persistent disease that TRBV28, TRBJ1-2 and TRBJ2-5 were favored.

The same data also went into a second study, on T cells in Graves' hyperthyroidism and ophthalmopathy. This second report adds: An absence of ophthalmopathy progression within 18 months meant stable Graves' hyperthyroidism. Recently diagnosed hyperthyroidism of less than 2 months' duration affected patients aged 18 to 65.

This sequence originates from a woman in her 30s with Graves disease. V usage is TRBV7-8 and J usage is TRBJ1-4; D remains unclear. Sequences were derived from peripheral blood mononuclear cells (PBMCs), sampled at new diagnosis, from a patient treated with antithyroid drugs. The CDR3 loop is CASSLGSSNEKLFF. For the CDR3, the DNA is TGTGCCAGCAGCTTAGGCTCGTCTAATGAAAAACTGTTTTTT.